This T cell receptor beta chain was retrieved from a study of a mutant IDH1 vaccine in newly diagnosed glioma (dated by TCRdb to the early 2020s). About the study as a whole: Patients were given eight vaccinations, in weeks 1, 3, 5, 7, 11, 15, 19 and 23, which matched visits V03 through V10. Before enrollment, patients had received standard therapy of radiotherapy alone, temozolomide alone, or radiochemotherapy with temozolomide; most received the combination. In the chemotherapy-containing groups, vaccination started alongside temozolomide cycles, whereas in patients who had radiotherapy alone it started 4-6 weeks after radiotherapy. For exploratory analyses, about two dozen treated patients had longitudinal TCRB deep sequencing done wherever samples were available. Of the 32 patients who were treated, approximately 62% were male and 37.5% were female, and the mean age was about 40 years. Six visits were used for peripheral blood collection: V03 (baseline), V05, V07, V10, V12 and V13. The paper as a whole reports these results and caveats: PBMC samples for TCRB deep sequencing were selected based on availability. Pseudoprogression seemed to be unrelated to changes in the top peripheral T cell clonotypes found by TCRB sequencing. The authors stated that sample limitations prevented analyses of patient blood samples from being reproduced. Immune responses induced by the vaccine were seen in 90% to 95% of patients across multiple MHC alleles.

The label giving this sample's time point can be read as: week 5, during vaccination. Each vaccine dose was 300 ug of a 20-mer mutant IDH1 peptide in Montanide, given subcutaneously with topical imiquimod. Donors had newly diagnosed WHO grade 3 or 4 IDH1-mutant astrocytomas with loss of nuclear ATRX. The samples were drawn from NOA16, a multicentre, single-arm, open-label phase I trial in Germany that tested a mutant IDH1 peptide vaccine in humans for the first time. Genomic DNA for TCRB sequencing was extracted from EDTA blood using the DNeasy Blood and Tissue Kit. Libraries were built with the immunoSEQ multiplex PCR assay. The hsTCRB Kit was used according to the manufacturer's protocol to amplify rearranged TCR beta chain sequences. Sequencing of TCRB libraries was carried out on an Illumina MiSeq. The authors processed their data as follows. The kit vendor's proprietary platform handled demultiplexing, trimming and gene mapping. TCRdb's version of the immuneACCESS table is confined to in-frame rearrangements and falls short of the full clone set. An unresolved V gene accounts for under half of the shortfall where checked; the remainder is of unknown origin. The V and J calls and clone size were taken over from that table, and D and trimming were inferred from the DNA. For this sample there are some 30,000 clones; roughly 90% appear just once. The ten top clones hold around 18% of the sample.

On this clone itself: Its binding antigen is unknown. No qualities accompany the bases; no much larger clone lies one base away.

Sequences GTSNPN (CDR1) and SVGIG (CDR2) are obtained from the germline V gene (reference sequence). There are 13 amino acids in the CDR3, from cysteine to phenylalanine inclusive. Left in the record is the CDR3 DNA by itself, 39 bases read in frame from the first base. Trimming at the junction amounts to 1 base on V and 1 base on J, and the germline ends lie 7 bases apart. In this chain, TRBV30 is recombined with TRBJ1-1; a weak D assignment points to TRBD1 (5 bases agree). The specimen comprised PBMCs, sampled from a glioma patient whose treatment included an IDH1 peptide vaccine. This clonotype was sampled from a man aged 18 to 35 with glioma. DNA sequence: TGTGCCTGGAGTGAACAGGCGAACACTGAAGCTTTCTTT. It is translated as CAWSEQANTEAFF.